This TCR beta chain was documented in a study of cytomegalovirus exposure and HLA in healthy donors. A multiplex PCR was run with 60 Vbeta primers and 13 Jbeta primers. Assay used: immunoSEQ multiplex PCR; TCRdb lists only in-frame clones, some missing. Here the sample spans fewer than 150,000 clones, around 70% being singletons. This clone was seen a handful of times. CDR1 is LNHDA and CDR2 is SQIVND in the germline V gene (reference sequence). The CDR3 length is 15 residues. Trimming pared 10 bases from V and 7 bases from J, leaving 22 bases between. The chain links TRBV19 to TRBJ2-2; D may be TRBD2 (6 bases). This sequence was found in a woman in her 30s in good health and CMV-seronegative. The sequencing sample was made of PBMCs. CDR3 bases: TGTGCCATTCAAATTGGGACTCTCCCCGGCGGGGAGCTGTTTTTT. Its translation: CAIQIGTLPGGELFF.